The clone carrying this T cell receptor beta chain was counted at least ten times. Its antigen is not identified. The source of the sample is a study of glioma-infiltrating T cells. Study-level findings and limits: CDR3 overlap between tissue and blood was very small. Non-neoplastic patients had below-expected tissue-blood divergence, while all gliomas exceeded expectation.

Amplification of TCR alpha and beta CDR3 regions from RNA used iRepertoire nested multiplex PCR. For one-step reverse transcription and amplification, 100-400 ng of tissue mRNA or PBMC total RNA was used. TCRdb re-called the multiplex PCR reads with MiXCR, one entry per CDR3 protein. This sample has roughly 190,000 distinct CDR3 sequences, with approximately 30% found just once. The ends were cut back, 2 bases at V and 5 bases at J, with 12 bases in the middle. Germline CDR1 reads DFQATT; CDR2 reads SNEGSKA (reference sequence). The CDR3 sequence is 13 residues long. Sequenced: glioma tissue, nonneoplastic brain tissue, or PBMCs (not recorded which). The J gene is TRBJ2-5, the V gene TRBV20-1, with D unresolved. The source is a human donor with low-grade glioma or glioblastoma, undergoing nonglioma brain surgery, or in good health (not recorded which). CDR3 amino acids: CSARTPGRETQYF. CDR3 sequence (DNA): TGCAGTGCTAGAACCCCTGGAAGGGAGACCCAGTACTTC.